One and the same sample provided the 21 T cell receptor beta chains below, sequenced in a study of T cells in Graves' hyperthyroidism and ophthalmopathy. Researchers amplified the TCR beta CDR3 regions from RNA transcripts. During a first-round RT-PCR of the TCR CDR3, the HTBI primer set was used. TCRdb reprocessed the multiplex PCR reads with MiXCR, giving one entry per CDR3 protein. This table has a few hundred thousand distinct CDR3 sequences, 14% appearing once. Sequencing was performed on blood. Receptors were obtained from a woman aged 25 to 39 with Graves' hyperthyroidism that later progressed to Graves' ophthalmopathy.

In its sample, this clonotype was seen a few times. The rearrangement joins TRBV29-1 to TRBJ2-1; D is perhaps TRBD2 (5 bases). Trimming stripped 4 bases from V and 3 bases from J, with 13 bases between. Germline V lookup: CDR1 SQVTM, CDR2 ANQGSEA. This CDR3 has 14 amino acids. CDR3 DNA: TGCAGCGTTGTAGGCGGGTCACACTACAATGAGCAGTTCTTC. This translates into CSVVGGSHYNEQFF.

In this sample, this clonotype turned up many times. The J gene is TRBJ1-2, the V gene TRBV6-1; D is unclear. Germline CDR1 MNHNS, CDR2 SASEGT. The CDR3 totals 12 residues. Trimming stripped 2 bases from V and 5 bases from J, with 6 bases between. The CDR3 loop is CASSEQDYGYTF. In DNA, the CDR3 is TGTGCCAGCAGTGAACAGGATTATGGCTACACCTTC.

This chain links TRBV7-3 with TRBJ1-1, with D hard to call. CDR1 and CDR2 from the germline V gene are SGHTA and FQGTGA. This CDR3 has 15 amino acids. V was pared by 1 base and J by 1 base, with 10 bases between. The CDR3 region is CASSLMLVSNTEAFF. Written as DNA, the CDR3 is TGTGCCAGCAGCTTAATGTTGGTCTCGAACACTGAAGCTTTCTTT.

This clonotype was detected ten times or more. The CDR3 bases are TGTGCCAGCAGCGGACGAGGGGACAGGGGTTCCATGCGACAGACCCAGTACTTC. It is translated as CASSGRGDRGSMRQTQYF. The chain combines TRBV9 with TRBJ2-5, with 10 bases that match TRBD1. Per the germline V gene, CDR1 is SGDLS and CDR2 is YYNGEE. The CDR3 covers 18 residues. V dropped 3 bases and J dropped 6; count of bases not matched to a gene: 17.

The table lists this clonotype with a few counts. The chain uses TRBV11-3 and TRBJ2-7; the D gene is possibly TRBD2 (5 bases). The germline V gene encodes CDR1 SGHNT and CDR2 YENEEA. Trimming left V 1 base short and J 3 bases short, with 13 bases between. The CDR3 loop spans 15 amino acids. This chain's CDR3 is CASSLAAEAGYEQYF. The CDR3 nucleotides are TGTGCCAGCAGCTTAGCGGCGGAGGCCGGCTACGAGCAGTACTTC.

The rearrangement links TRBV4-1 to TRBJ2-1, with a possible D match to TRBD2 (6 bases). This CDR3 region has 16 residues. In germline, CDR1 is MGHRA, CDR2 YSYEKL. V was pared by 3 bases and J by 5 bases, with 17 bases between. The chain's CDR3 is CASSHQTSPNNNEQFF. Written as DNA, the CDR3 is TGCGCCAGCAGCCACCAAACTAGCCCTAATAACAATGAGCAGTTCTTC.

The chain has TRBV4-1 and TRBJ2-6; no clear D gene. V was cut by 0 bases and J by 0 bases, with 12 bases left in between. The CDR3 has 18 amino acids. In germline, CDR1 is MGHRA, CDR2 YSYEKL. In DNA form, the CDR3 reads TGCGCCAGCAGCCAAGATCGGGCAGGCCTCTCTGGGGCCAACGTCCTGACTTTC. It is translated as CASSQDRAGLSGANVLTF.

This clonotype was recorded at least ten times. The chain has TRBV28 and TRBJ1-2; D gene ambiguous. CDR1 and CDR2 (germline): MDHEN, SYDVKM. V lost 11 bases and J 2 bases, leaving 18 bases between the germline ends. There are 14 residues in the CDR3. In DNA form, the CDR3 reads TGTGCCTTCGGAACCGGCGGACCCAACTATGGCTACACCTTC. Encoded protein: CAFGTGGPNYGYTF.

This clonotype was detected a few times. The V call is TRBV5-1, the J call TRBJ1-1; D not resolved. This CDR3 is 15 amino acids long. V was cut by 1 base and J by 0 bases, with 10 bases left in between. Germline V lookup: CDR1 SGHRS, CDR2 YFSETQ. The CDR3 spells CASSLRPQLNTEAFF. Written as DNA, the CDR3 is TGCGCCAGCAGCTTGAGGCCCCAATTGAACACTGAAGCTTTCTTT. Together with reference TRBV5-1 and TRBJ1-1, the CDR3 gives the full variable domain: KAGVTQTPRYLIKTRGQQVTLSCSPISGHRSVSWYQQTPGQGLQFLFEYFSETQRNKGNFPGRFSGRQFSNSRSEMNVSTLELGDSALYLCASSLRPQLNTEAFFGQGTRLTVV.

This clonotype was recorded at least ten times. CDR3 sequence: CATSRVAGYEQYF. The CDR3 nucleotides read TGTGCCACCAGCAGAGTCGCGGGCTACGAGCAGTACTTC. The chain uses TRBV15 and TRBJ2-7; D is possibly TRBD2 (5 bases). CDR1 and CDR2 (germline): LNHNV, YYDKDF (reference sequence). CDR3 length equals 13 residues. The ends were cut back, 1 base at V and 3 bases at J, with 7 bases in the middle. Drawing the rest from reference TRBV15 and TRBJ2-7, the complete variable domain is DAMVIQNPRYQVTQFGKPVTLSCSQTLNHNVMYWYQQKSSQAPKLLFHYYDKDFNNEADTPDNFQSRRPNTSFCFLDIRSPGLGDTAMYLCATSRVAGYEQYFGPGTRLTVT.

This clonotype was observed a few times. The chain combines TRBV6-2 or TRBV6-3 with TRBJ1-5, with no clear D. CDR1 and CDR2 from the germline V gene are MNHEY and SVGEGT. The V gene lost 6 bases and the J gene lost 5 bases, with 23 bases spanning the gap. CDR3 length: 17 amino acids. The CDR3 region has the DNA TGTGCCAGCAGCCCACATTTGGGATCCCTCGGGGATCAGCCCCAGCATTTT. It encodes CASSPHLGSLGDQPQHF.

This clonotype was detected ten times or more. The chain carries TRBV7-2 and TRBJ2-1; the D is unclear. V was trimmed by 0 bases and J by 0 bases, leaving 9 bases between them. This CDR3 has 16 residues. Germline V gene lookup returns CDR1 SGHTA and CDR2 FQGNSA. CDR3 loop: CASSLARSLSYNEQFF. CDR3 bases: TGTGCCAGCAGCTTAGCGCGTAGCCTCTCCTACAATGAGCAGTTCTTC.

By frequency in the sample, this clonotype is medium-sized (0.01 to 0.1%). V usage is TRBV6-2 or TRBV6-3 and J usage is TRBJ2-3; D remains unclear. The CDR3 contains 13 residues. CDR1 is MNHEY and CDR2 is SVGEGT in the germline V gene. Trimming removed 8 bases at V and 0 bases at J, with 9 bases between. The CDR3 loop is CASGPKSTDTQYF. CDR3 DNA sequence: TGTGCCAGCGGGCCGAAGAGCACAGATACGCAGTATTTT.

This clonotype has at least ten counts. The J gene is TRBJ2-7, the V gene TRBV27, with 10 bases identical to TRBD2. The CDR3 runs 14 residues. The germline gives CDR1 MNHEY, CDR2 SMNVEV (reference sequence). V lost 3 bases and J lost 6; bases outside the gene matches: 5. CDR3 nucleotide sequence: TGTGCCAGCAGTTTCCTAGCGGGAGCGGGCGAGCAGTACTTC. It specifies CASSFLAGAGEQYF.

This clonotype has a count of ten or more. This chain links TRBV7-9 with TRBJ2-3; 13 bases are a match to TRBD2. CDR1 and CDR2 from the germline V gene are SEHNR and FQNEAQ (reference sequence). CDR3 length: 17 residues. Germline trimming cut 2 bases from V and 1 base from J; bases unmatched to any gene: 3. CDR3 amino acids: CASSLSGLAGGTDTQYF. The CDR3 DNA reads TGTGCCAGCAGCTTAAGCGGACTAGCGGGAGGCACAGATACGCAGTATTTT.

This clonotype showed up just a few times. The V call is TRBV6-2 or TRBV6-3, the J call TRBJ2-3, with TRBD2 matching 10 bases. The V segment lost 5 bases and the J segment 5 bases; nucleotides outside the gene matches: 13. The CDR3 is 17 residues long. Germline values: CDR1 MNHEY, CDR2 SVGEGT. The CDR3 coding sequence is TGTGCCAGCAGTACGCCCGGGCTAGCGGGAGTTGTAGATACGCAGTATTTT. It encodes CASSTPGLAGVVDTQYF.

This chain connects TRBV11-3 to TRBJ2-7; D unclear. Germline V lookup: CDR1 SGHNT, CDR2 YENEEA. This CDR3 contains 13 residues. V shed 5 bases and J shed 2 bases, with 10 bases lying between them. The chain's CDR3 is CASSGEGTYEQYF. CDR3 sequence (DNA): TGTGCCAGCAGCGGGGAAGGGACCTACGAGCAGTACTTC.

This clonotype appeared a few times. The V and J genes are TRBV4-1 and TRBJ2-3, with 10 positions matching TRBD2. The ends lost 1 base at V and 4 bases at J; junction bases unmatched: 14. Germline V lookup: CDR1 MGHRA, CDR2 YSYEKL. This CDR3 has 19 amino acids. The CDR3 loop is CASSQGLAGVGGWPDTQYF. The DNA of the CDR3 is TGCGCCAGCAGCCAAGGGCTAGCGGGAGTGGGGGGATGGCCAGATACGCAGTATTTT.

CDR3 coding DNA: TGTGCCAGTAGTAAAAACTTCCCGGGGTTCAACACTGAAGCTTTCTTT. Translation gives CASSKNFPGFNTEAFF. The gene calls are TRBV19 and TRBJ1-1; D remains ambiguous. V lost 4 bases and J 2 bases, leaving 17 bases between the germline ends. Germline V gene lookup returns CDR1 LNHDA and CDR2 SQIVND (reference sequence). This CDR3 contains 16 residues.

In its sample, this clonotype was seen many times. V and J are TRBV6-6 and TRBJ1-2; 7 bases are a match to TRBD1. The CDR3 extends over 13 amino acids. V lost 2 bases to trimming and J lost 7 bases; unmatched junction nucleotides: 4. Germline V CDR1 and CDR2: MNHNY, SVGAGI (reference sequence). The CDR3 DNA follows: TGTGCCAGCAGTTACCTCCGGACAGGTGGCTACACCTTC. This sequence encodes CASSYLRTGGYTF.

For this clonotype: A single base separates this from a much larger clone, so it may be a read error. This chain connects TRBV18 to TRBJ2-7; D uncertain. CDR1 KGHSH and CDR2 LQKENI come from the germline V gene. This CDR3 contains 13 residues. This chain's CDR3 is CASSPLRTDERYF. The CDR3 bases are TGTGCCAGCTCACCACTCCGGACGGACGAGCGGTACTTC. The complete variable domain, with remaining parts taken from reference TRBV18 and TRBJ2-7, reads NAGVMQNPRHLVRRRGQEARLRCSPMKGHSHVYWYRQLPEEGLKFMVYLQKENIIDESGMPKERFSAEFPKEGPSILRIQQVVRGDSAAYFCASSPLRTDERYFGPGTRLTVT.